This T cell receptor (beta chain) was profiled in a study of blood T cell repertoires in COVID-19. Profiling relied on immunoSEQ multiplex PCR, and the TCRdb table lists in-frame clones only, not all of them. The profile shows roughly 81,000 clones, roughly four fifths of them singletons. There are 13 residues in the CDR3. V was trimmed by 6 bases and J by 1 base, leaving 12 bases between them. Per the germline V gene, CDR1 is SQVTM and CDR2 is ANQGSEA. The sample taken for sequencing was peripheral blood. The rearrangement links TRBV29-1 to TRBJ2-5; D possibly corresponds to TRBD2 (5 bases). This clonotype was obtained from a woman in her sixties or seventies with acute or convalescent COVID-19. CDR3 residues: CSVLDYSQETQYF. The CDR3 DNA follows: TGCAGCGTGCTTGACTATTCCCAAGAGACCCAGTACTTC. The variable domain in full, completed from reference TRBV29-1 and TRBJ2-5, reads SAVISQKPSRDICQRGTSLTIQCQVDSQVTMMFWYRQQPGQSLTLIATANQGSEATYESGFVIDKFPISRPNLTFSTLTVSNMSPEDSSIYLCSVLDYSQETQYFGPGTRLLVL.